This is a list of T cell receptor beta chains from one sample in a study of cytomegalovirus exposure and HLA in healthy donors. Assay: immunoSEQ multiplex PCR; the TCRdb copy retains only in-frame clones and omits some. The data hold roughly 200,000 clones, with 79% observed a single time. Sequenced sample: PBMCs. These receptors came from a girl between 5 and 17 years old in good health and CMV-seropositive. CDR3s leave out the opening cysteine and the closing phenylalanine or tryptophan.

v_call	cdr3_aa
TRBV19	ASSMGQTNEKLF
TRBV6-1	ASTQGASGNTIY
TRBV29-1	SAGQGTTYEQY
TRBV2	ASRLAGVTNEQF
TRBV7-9	ASSSTIAGEAYEQY
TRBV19	ASTSGSDPNQPQH
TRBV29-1	TVKGVLTQPQH
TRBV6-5	ASTSSGGNQPQH
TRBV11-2	ASSLNPTGAYNSPLH
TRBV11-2	ASSLEGGPWLYEQY
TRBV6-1	ASRGTGGYEQY
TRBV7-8	ASRKDRNTEAF
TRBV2	ASRYGRGTYEQY
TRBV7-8	ASSYTGGSSYNSPLH
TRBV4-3	ASSSLAVGETQY
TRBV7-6	ASSLVPLPAGGLEQY
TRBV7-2	ASSFRELSYEQY
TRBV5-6	ASSRTGLGEKLF
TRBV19	ASSRGVRSGTEAF
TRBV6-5	ASSYLGGTQY
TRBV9	ASSPEIRGAKNIQY
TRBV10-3	ATAEIRGTEAF
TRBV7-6	ASSLGGTGELF